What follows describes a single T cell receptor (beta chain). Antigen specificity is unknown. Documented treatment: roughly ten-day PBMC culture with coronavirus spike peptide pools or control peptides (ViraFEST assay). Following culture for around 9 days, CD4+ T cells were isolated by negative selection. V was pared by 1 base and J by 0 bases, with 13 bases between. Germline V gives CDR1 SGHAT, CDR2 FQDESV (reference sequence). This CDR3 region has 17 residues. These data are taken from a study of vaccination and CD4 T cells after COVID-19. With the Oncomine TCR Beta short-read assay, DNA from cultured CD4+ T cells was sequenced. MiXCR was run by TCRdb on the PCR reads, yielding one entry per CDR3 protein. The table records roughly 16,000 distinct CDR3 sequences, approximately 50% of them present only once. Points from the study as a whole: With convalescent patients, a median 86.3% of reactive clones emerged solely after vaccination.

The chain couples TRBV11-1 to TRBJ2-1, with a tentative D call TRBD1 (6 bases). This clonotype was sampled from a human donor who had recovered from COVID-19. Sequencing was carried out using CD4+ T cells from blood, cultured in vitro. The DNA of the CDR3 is TGTGCCAGCAGCTTAGAGGGGACACTTAGCTCCTACAATGAGCAGTTCTTC. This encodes CASSLEGTLSSYNEQFF.